Presented here are 12 T cell receptor beta chains from one specimen sequenced in a study of blood T cells in healthy people across ages. The use of a sample-barcoded 5' primer and a J-beta primer mix characterized a second PCR of roughly 7 to 11 cycles. TCRdb reanalysed the 5' RACE reads using MiXCR and keeps one entry per CDR3 protein. The table lists roughly 800,000 distinct CDR3 sequences, 25% to 30% of them singletons. These data also formed part of another study, on T cells of mothers and their children.

Sequencing used blood. These receptor sequences come from a boy younger than 18 in good health.

This chain connects TRBV7-2 to TRBJ2-5; D gene uncertain. Germline V gene lookup returns CDR1 SGHTA and CDR2 FQGNSA. Trimming removed 2 bases at V and 0 bases at J, with 16 bases between. This CDR3 has 17 residues. CDR3 amino acids: CASSLTFLAYHQETQYF. The CDR3 DNA is TGTGCCAGCAGCTTAACTTTTTTGGCTTACCACCAAGAGACCCAGTACTTC.

This clonotype was detected only a few times. The chain employs TRBV11-2 and TRBJ2-6, with 8 bases fitting TRBD1. In germline, CDR1 is SGHAT, CDR2 FQNNGV. This CDR3 has 17 residues. The V gene end was trimmed by 2 bases and the J gene end by 0 bases; junction bases not matched to a gene: 3. CDR3 region: CASSLPGGYSGANVLTF. Written as DNA, the CDR3 is TGTGCCAGCAGCTTACCAGGGGGCTACTCTGGGGCCAACGTCCTGACTTTC.

This clonotype was detected a few times. The chain links TRBV2 to TRBJ1-4; no definite D call. CDR1 and CDR2 from the germline V gene are SNHLY and FYNNEI. With 8 bases removed from V and 0 bases from J, the gap between germline ends came to 10 bases. This CDR3 contains 14 residues. In nucleotides, the CDR3 is TGTGCCAGCCGCGAGGCCTCAACTAATGAAAAACTGTTTTTT. Translation: CASREASTNEKLFF.

This clonotype was observed a handful of times. This chain connects TRBV5-1 to TRBJ2-2; D is unresolved. V lost 1 base and J 6 bases, leaving 13 bases between the germline ends. From germline, CDR1 is SGHRS and CDR2 YFSETQ. The CDR3 covers 15 residues. The CDR3 region has the DNA TGCGCCAGCAGCTTGAGGCCGACCATACCCGGGGAGCTGTTTTTT. It translates to CASSLRPTIPGELFF.

The V and J genes are TRBV6-1 and TRBJ2-5; 13 nucleotides align to TRBD2. Germline V gene sequence: CDR1 MNHNS, CDR2 SASEGT. The ends lost 6 bases at V and 5 bases at J; junction bases unmatched: 21. This CDR3 comprises 20 residues. This chain's CDR3 is CASSQLPTFGLAGDVETQYF. The CDR3 DNA follows: TGTGCCAGCAGCCAACTCCCCACGTTCGGACTAGCGGGGGATGTGGAGACCCAGTACTTC.

This clonotype has a count of ten or more. The chain carries TRBV28 and TRBJ2-5; weak D call: TRBD2 (7 bases). The germline gives CDR1 MDHEN, CDR2 SYDVKM. The CDR3 runs 14 residues. V lost 2 bases, J lost 4 bases, and 11 bases lay in between. CDR3 residues: CASSLRGAGETQYF. Written as DNA, the CDR3 is TGTGCCAGCAGTTTACGGGGGGCCGGAGAGACCCAGTACTTC.

The V call is TRBV20-1, the J call TRBJ2-5, with D perhaps assigned TRBD1 or TRBD2 (5 bases each). V lost 0 bases, J lost 4 bases, and 12 bases lay in between. The CDR3 length is 14 residues. CDR1 and CDR2 from the germline V gene are DFQATT and SNEGSKA (reference sequence). CDR3 coding DNA: TGCAGTGCTAGAGATGAGGGGATATCAGAGACCCAGTACTTC. It codes for CSARDEGISETQYF.

The table lists this clonotype with a few counts. The rearrangement joins TRBV7-3 to TRBJ2-5; the D is unclear. Trimming stripped 5 bases from V and 5 bases from J, with 21 bases between. Germline V gives CDR1 SGHTA, CDR2 FQGTGA. CDR3 length: 16 amino acids. The CDR3, as DNA: TGTGCCAGCAGCGAGTGGGCCTCCGGTGGGATGGAGACCCAGTACTTC. Amino acid sequence: CASSEWASGGMETQYF.

In this sample, this clonotype turned up a few times. The chain combines TRBV6-6 with TRBJ2-5; tentatively, D is TRBD1 (5 bases). From germline, CDR1 is MNHNY and CDR2 SVGAGI (reference sequence). The ends were cut back, 2 bases at V and 2 bases at J, with 12 bases in the middle. The CDR3 totals 15 residues. The CDR3 is CASSYPAGAQETQYF. The DNA for the CDR3 is TGTGCCAGCAGTTACCCCGCTGGGGCACAAGAGACCCAGTACTTC.

This sequence joins TRBV2 and TRBJ2-5; D gene uncertain. The J call is uncertain, as TRBJ2-1 better fits the DNA end. Germline V lookup: CDR1 SNHLY, CDR2 FYNNEI. The CDR3 is made up of 12 amino acids. The CDR3 reads CASSEEYGEQFF. The CDR3 DNA is TGTGCCAGCAGTGAGGAGTATGGTGAGCAGTTCTTC.

The V gene is TRBV12-3 or TRBV12-4, the J gene TRBJ1-2; the D gene is possibly TRBD1 (5 bases). This CDR3 is built from 13 residues. Trimming left V 10 bases short and J 8 bases short, with 20 bases between. The CDR3 DNA reads as TGTGCCACGCGGGACGGTATGGGGTACGGCTACACCTTC. Amino acids: CATRDGMGYGYTF.

This clonotype was counted between two and nine times. The rearrangement uses TRBV11-2 and TRBJ2-7, with 7 bases matching TRBD1. The CDR3 sequence is 15 residues long. Germline CDR1 and CDR2: SGHAT and FQNNGV. Trimming at V came to 5 bases and at J to 6 bases, leaving 13 bases not matched to a gene. In DNA form, the CDR3 reads TGTGCCAGCAGCATAACCGGGACAGAGGATCTCGAGCAGTACTTC. Its translation: CASSITGTEDLEQYF.